Below, 19 T cell receptor beta chains from the same sample are listed, as sequenced in a study of blood T cell repertoires in COVID-19. TCRdb keeps only in-frame clones here, not all; method: immunoSEQ multiplex PCR. The data hold some 54,000 clones, with 89% observed a single time. The sample comprised peripheral blood. The source is a man at least 80 years old with active or convalescent COVID-19.

This clone appeared a single time. The genes are TRBV5-1 and TRBJ2-3; a weak D match, TRBD1 (5 bases). The V end lost 1 base, the J end lost 3 bases, and 21 bases lay between the germline ends. This CDR3 comprises 18 residues. CDR1 and CDR2 (germline): SGHRS, YFSETQ. The CDR3 DNA reads as TGCGCCAGCAGCTTGTGGGGCCACCCTCGAAAAGCTACAGATACGCAGTATTTT. Translated, it gives CASSLWGHPRKATDTQYF. Based on the CDR3 plus reference TRBV5-1 and TRBJ2-3, the full variable domain is KAGVTQTPRYLIKTRGQQVTLSCSPISGHRSVSWYQQTPGQGLQFLFEYFSETQRNKGNFPGRFSGRQFSNSRSEMNVSTLELGDSALYLCASSLWGHPRKATDTQYFGPGTRLTVL.

V and J are TRBV29-1 and TRBJ1-1, with a possible D match to TRBD1 (6 bases). Deletions cut 7 bases from V and 3 bases from J, with 15 bases between. The V gene's germline CDR1 is SQVTM and CDR2 ANQGSEA. The CDR3 covers 13 residues. Here the CDR3 reads CSARTERDTEAFF. Here the CDR3 DNA reads TGCAGCGCCCGGACAGAGAGGGACACTGAAGCTTTCTTT.

V usage is TRBV7-9 and J usage is TRBJ2-5, with a tentative D call TRBD2 (6 bases). The CDR3 extends over 13 amino acids. The germline V gene has CDR1 SEHNR and CDR2 FQNEAQ (reference sequence). Deletions cut 1 base from V and 7 bases from J, with 10 bases between. The CDR3 protein is CASSLGEVGTQYF. The CDR3 DNA follows: TGTGCCAGCAGCTTAGGGGAGGTCGGGACCCAGTACTTC.

This chain uses TRBV18 with TRBJ2-7; no firm D call. This CDR3 has 13 amino acids. V was cut by 4 bases and J by 1 base, with 8 bases left in between. From germline, CDR1 is KGHSH and CDR2 LQKENI. Written as DNA, the CDR3 is TGTGCCAGCTCACGTGACACTTCCTACGAGCAGTACTTC. Translation: CASSRDTSYEQYF.

The V and J genes are TRBV29-1 and TRBJ2-3; 9 positions match TRBD1. Germline loops: CDR1 SQVTM, CDR2 ANQGSEA. Unmatched junction bases numbered 14, after V lost 5 bases and J lost 5 bases. CDR3 length: 16 residues. DNA for the CDR3: TGCAGCGTTCAGGCGACCCCCCGGGACAGGGAAGATACGCAGTATTTT. Protein sequence: CSVQATPRDREDTQYF.

The CDR3 sequence: CASSERTAVNTEAFF. The DNA for the CDR3 is TGTGCCAGCAGTGAAAGGACAGCTGTGAACACTGAAGCTTTCTTT. This chain connects TRBV2 to TRBJ1-1; tentative D call: TRBD1 (6 bases). Germline loops: CDR1 SNHLY, CDR2 FYNNEI. With 2 bases removed from V and 0 bases from J, the gap between germline ends came to 10 bases. The CDR3 is made up of 15 amino acids.

J is TRBJ2-1 and V is TRBV5-1; D possibly corresponds to TRBD1 (6 bases). This CDR3 contains 15 residues. Germline V gene sequence: CDR1 SGHRS, CDR2 YFSETQ. V lost 0 bases and J lost 3, with 10 bases in between. CDR3 protein: CASSLAGTNYNEQFF. CDR3 DNA sequence: TGCGCCAGCAGCTTGGCCGGGACAAACTACAATGAGCAGTTCTTC.

The chain employs TRBV18 and TRBJ2-1; 8 bases match TRBD2. J gave up 4 bases and V 3 bases, and 5 bases lay outside the gene matches. Germline loops: CDR1 KGHSH, CDR2 LQKENI. The CDR3 consists of 15 residues. CDR3 amino acids: CASSPLAGPYNEQFF. As DNA, the CDR3 is TGTGCCAGCTCACCCCTAGCGGGTCCGTACAATGAGCAGTTCTTC.

Only a few counts were recorded for this clone. V usage is TRBV6-4 and J usage is TRBJ2-7; a weak D match, TRBD2 (6 bases). The CDR3 has 14 amino acids. V was pared by 6 bases and J by 1 base, with 13 bases between. CDR1 is MRHNA and CDR2 is SNTAGT in the germline V gene. CDR3 DNA: TGTGCCAGCAGGATCGGGAGACCATCCTACGAGCAGTACTTC. The encoded protein is CASRIGRPSYEQYF.

J is TRBJ2-1 and V is TRBV23-1, with 9 bases lining up with TRBD1. TRBV23-1 is reported as an ORF; its role is uncertain. The CDR3 is 15 amino acids. Unmatched junction bases numbered 4, after V lost 3 bases and J lost 4 bases. Here the CDR3 reads CASSHPGQGYNEQFF. The CDR3 DNA follows: TGCGCCAGCAGTCACCCGGGACAGGGTTACAATGAGCAGTTCTTC.

This chain connects TRBV7-2 to TRBJ1-1; perhaps TRBD1 as D (5 bases). The CDR3 has 16 residues. Trimming removed 0 bases from V and 1 base from J, with 12 bases in between. Germline CDR1 reads SGHTA; CDR2 reads FQGNSA. CDR3 amino acids: CASSLARGVWNTEAFF. The DNA for the CDR3 is TGTGCCAGCAGCTTAGCGCGGGGGGTCTGGAACACTGAAGCTTTCTTT.

This rearrangement joins TRBV6-5 to TRBJ1-1; D gene uncertain. The germline CDR1 and CDR2 sequences are MNHEY and SVGAGI. The CDR3 is made up of 14 amino acids. V was shortened by 6 bases and J by 0 bases, with 11 bases between the two germline ends. CDR3 amino acids: CASSRRVLNTEAFF. The CDR3 DNA reads TGTGCCAGCAGCAGACGGGTTCTGAACACTGAAGCTTTCTTT.

This sequence joins TRBV27 and TRBJ2-3; 7 bases align to TRBD2. The germline gives CDR1 MNHEY, CDR2 SMNVEV (reference sequence). V lost 3 bases and J lost 4; bases outside the gene matches: 7. This CDR3 has 15 residues. The CDR3 DNA reads TGTGCCAGCAGTTTCCGTAGCGGGTTCGCAGATACGCAGTATTTT. It encodes CASSFRSGFADTQYF.

The chain couples TRBV3-1 (or the pseudogene TRBV3-2) to TRBJ1-1, with D possibly TRBD1 on 6 matching bases. V was cut by 0 bases and J by 11 bases, with 16 bases left in between. Germline V gives CDR1 LGHDT, CDR2 YNNKEL (reference sequence). CDR3 length: 14 residues. The CDR3 nucleotides are TGTGCCAGCAGCCAAGAAGGGGGTATCGGGAAGGCTTTCTTT. Amino acids: CASSQEGGIGKAFF.

This sequence joins TRBV6-1 and TRBJ1-4; D gene ambiguous. CDR1 MNHNS and CDR2 SASEGT come from the germline V gene. This CDR3 has 15 amino acids. Trimming cost V 0 bases and J 7 bases, with 12 bases left between them. The CDR3 region is CASSEALRFREKLFF. CDR3 coding DNA: TGTGCCAGCAGTGAAGCGCTGAGATTTCGTGAAAAACTGTTTTTT.

This clone was detected a few times. The chain links TRBV7-2 to TRBJ2-3; D is unclear. V gave up 5 bases and J gave up 10 bases, with 16 bases separating them. The CDR3 is made up of 13 amino acids. Germline V lookup: CDR1 SGHTA, CDR2 FQGNSA. The CDR3 loop is CASSPRVVLAQYF. CDR3 bases: TGTGCCAGCAGCCCCCGTGTAGTCTTAGCGCAGTATTTT.

V gene TRBV4-1 combines with J gene TRBJ2-2; D unclear. CDR1 and CDR2 from the germline V gene are MGHRA and YSYEKL. Trimming removed 9 bases at V and 2 bases at J, with 22 bases between. The CDR3 covers 17 residues. The CDR3 nucleotides are TGCGCCAGTACGGCCTCGGTCCGCGGCACTAACACCGGGGAGCTGTTTTTT. Protein: CASTASVRGTNTGELFF.

The sample holds a few counts of this clone. The chain is built from TRBV6-1 and TRBJ2-7; D not resolved. CDR1 is MNHNS, CDR2 SASEGT, per germline. This CDR3 is 13 amino acids long. Trimming took off 2 bases at V and 4 bases at J, with 9 bases between the two ends. The CDR3 DNA reads TGTGCCAGCAGTGAACGCTATGGTTACGAGCAGTACTTC. It encodes CASSERYGYEQYF.

V gene TRBV5-1 combines with J gene TRBJ2-3, with D perhaps TRBD2 (6 bases). Per the germline V gene, CDR1 is SGHRS and CDR2 is YFSETQ. The V end was cut by 3 bases, the J end by 3 bases, with 17 bases between. CDR3 length: 16 residues. The CDR3 region is CASSWRGGIETDTQYF. In nucleotides, the CDR3 is TGCGCCAGCAGCTGGAGGGGCGGGATCGAGACAGATACGCAGTATTTT.